What follows describes a single T cell receptor beta chain. Time point given: blood 2 weeks post-SBRT. Noted treatment: 15 Gy SBRT to primary tumor, nephrectomy 4 weeks later. This entry comes from a study of radiation and T cells in renal cell carcinoma. TCRdb keeps only in-frame clones here, not all; method: immunoSEQ multiplex PCR. This table holds roughly 130,000 clones, 88% found once. The CDR3 covers 11 residues. V lost 7 bases and J lost 7, with 13 bases in between. Germline values: CDR1 DFQATT, CDR2 SNEGSKA (reference sequence). The chain joins TRBV20-1 to TRBJ1-1; D unresolved. This sample comprised blood, obtained from a patient whose treatment included radiotherapy and nephrectomy. This receptor was identified in a woman aged 65 to 85 with renal cell carcinoma. CDR3 bases: TGCAGTGAACAATGGGAAGGTGAAGCTTTCTTT. It is translated as CSEQWEGEAFF.